The rows below give T cell receptor beta chains drawn from one sample of a study of post-analysis software for immune sequencing data. TCRdb called the PCR reads again in MiXCR, with one record for every CDR3 protein. The repertoire holds about 810,000 distinct CDR3 sequences, with approximately 53% as singletons. The specimen sequenced was blood. The receptors stem from a girl aged 10-17 years with multiple sclerosis. CDR3s include the opening cysteine and the closing phenylalanine or tryptophan. Some rows mark clone size as missing; the rest say once, few, many or name a class of expanded clone.

v_call clone_size cdr3_aa
TRBV18 - CASSPALETQYF
TRBV5-5 - CASSLVSGLDSEQYF
TRBV11-2 - CASSLGFAASEQETQYF
TRBV6-1 - CASSDRALNEQFF
TRBV5-1 - CASSPKQGADGYTF
TRBV29-1 few CSEGDTQYF
TRBV9 few CASSFSQGTYGYTF
TRBV7-6 - CASSAGQGGNFAFF
TRBV13 - CASSLAPLTSGAYNEQFF
TRBV7-3 - CASSWEGGATEAFF
TRBV6-2/TRBV6-3 - CASISPGLDQETQYF
TRBV7-9 - CASSLNGRSTEAFF
TRBV29-1 few CSVVGGNFYEQYF
TRBV7-2 - CASSKTTGRETQYF
TRBV20-1 - CSARGGTGGSGRYGYTF
TRBV20-1 few CSAGEYHGYTF
TRBV7-2 - CASSQNTGQGGETQYF
TRBV20-1 - CSARGTSGPETQYF
TRBV5-1 - CASSLEGTGRRKQFF
TRBV7-6 - CASSPRQGPGDEQFF
TRBV2 - CASSEVTSGTYEQYF
TRBV6-1 many CASSELAVWPYNEQFF
TRBV7-2 - CASSRTIGSTDTQYF
TRBV7-2 - CASSLKQGLADLNTDTQYF
TRBV5-1 - CASSWTRSTDTQYF
TRBV5-1 - CASQLAGGSNEQFF
TRBV6-5 - CASSYSEVATYEQYF
TRBV10-3 - CASKAGTSQSAYEQYF
TRBV20-1 - CSARSRGSYNEQYF
TRBV12-3/TRBV12-4 - CASSPGVAGGWETQYF
TRBV7-9 - CASSLASGVGYEQYF
TRBV2 - CASSAWGVGNIQYF
TRBV7-9 - CASSAGRDRGSSRELFF
TRBV20-1 few CSARVRAAYNEQFF
TRBV5-1 - CASSLAVAGLSYEQYF
TRBV6-8 - CASTHPQESCEQYF
TRBV6-1 once CASSTDRGGLGSYNSPLHF
TRBV24-1 few CATSKTSGAYNEQFF
TRBV7-8 - CASSPIANTEAFF
TRBV20-1 few CSATRDISSYEQYF
TRBV9 - CASSVGGQGWGPAGGYTF
TRBV6-4 - CASRNRDRGVEKLFF
TRBV9 - CASSLGTSGRDTSYEQYF
TRBV10-3 - CAISTGQGRGYTF